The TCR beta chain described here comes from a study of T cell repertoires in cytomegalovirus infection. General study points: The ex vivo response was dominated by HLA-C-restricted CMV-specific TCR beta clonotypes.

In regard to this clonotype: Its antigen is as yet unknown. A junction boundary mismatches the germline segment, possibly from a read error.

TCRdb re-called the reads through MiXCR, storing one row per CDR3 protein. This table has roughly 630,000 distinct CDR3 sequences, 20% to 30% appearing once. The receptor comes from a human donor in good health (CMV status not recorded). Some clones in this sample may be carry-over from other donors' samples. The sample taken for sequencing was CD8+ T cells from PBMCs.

The DNA of the CDR3 is TGTGCCAGCAGTTTATGGGGGGGGAACGCCGGGGAGCTGTTTTTT. Translating it yields CASSLWGGNAGELFF. The gene calls are TRBV12-3 or TRBV12-4 and TRBJ2-2; 7 bases agree with TRBD2. The CDR3 sequence is 15 residues long.